These 4 T cell receptor beta chains were all obtained from the same sample, sequenced in a study of T-cell memory formation after mild COVID-19. From the 5' RACE reads, TCRdb called clonotypes with MiXCR, one entry per CDR3 protein. The table has 470,000 or so distinct CDR3 sequences, about 20% seen once; the top ten hold 20% to 25%. Sequenced sample: PBMCs or a T cell subset sorted from them (not recorded which). These receptors all stem from a man aged 18 to 35 who had mild COVID-19 (a few samples of this study predate the infection). Cell type and time point are not known.

The V and J genes are TRBV20-1 and TRBJ2-7; 8 positions agree with TRBD2. This CDR3 is 15 amino acids long. In germline, CDR1 is DFQATT, CDR2 SNEGSKA (reference sequence). Trimming cost V 6 bases and J 5 bases; bases outside gene matches: 15. The CDR3 region has the DNA TGCAGTGCCACGCTTACCGGGACTAGATTTGACGAGCAGTACTTC. The encoded protein is CSATLTGTRFDEQYF.

The CDR3 DNA follows: TGCGCCAGCGGCCCCCAGGGAGGGACTGAAGCTTTCTTT. It is translated as CASGPQGGTEAFF. This chain uses TRBV5-1 with TRBJ1-1; the D gene is possibly TRBD1 (5 bases). The CDR3 extends over 13 amino acids. CDR1 and CDR2 from the germline V gene are SGHRS and YFSETQ. The germline V and J ends were trimmed by 7 bases and 5 bases, with 15 bases remaining between them.

This clonotype appeared a few times. The rearrangement uses TRBV7-2 and TRBJ2-7; TRBD1 is a possible D gene (6 bases). Germline lookup yields CDR1 SGHTA and CDR2 FQGNSA. Trimming stripped 1 base from V and 6 bases from J, with 13 bases between. This CDR3 is 14 amino acids long. The CDR3 is CASSLDRGGGEQYV. The CDR3 nucleotides are TGTGCCAGCAGCTTAGATCGAGGGGGTGGCGAGCAGTACGTC.

The chain employs TRBV3-1 and TRBJ1-6; D remains unclear. Trimming took off 1 base at V and 10 bases at J, with 8 bases between the two ends. Per germline, CDR1 LGHDT and CDR2 YNNKEL (reference sequence). The CDR3 loop spans 13 amino acids. The CDR3 region has the DNA TGTGCCAGCAGCCAAGTAAGGCCCTCACCCCTCCACTTT. Residues: CASSQVRPSPLHF.